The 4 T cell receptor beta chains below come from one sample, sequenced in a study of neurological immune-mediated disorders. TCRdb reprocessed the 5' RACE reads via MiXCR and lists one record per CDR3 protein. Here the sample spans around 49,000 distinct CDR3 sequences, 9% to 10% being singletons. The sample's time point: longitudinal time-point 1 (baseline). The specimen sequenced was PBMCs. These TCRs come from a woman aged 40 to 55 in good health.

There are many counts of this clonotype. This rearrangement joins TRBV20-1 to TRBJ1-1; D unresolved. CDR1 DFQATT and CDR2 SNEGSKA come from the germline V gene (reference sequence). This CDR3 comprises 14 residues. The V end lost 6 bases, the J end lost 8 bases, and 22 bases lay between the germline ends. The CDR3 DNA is TGCAGTGCAGAGAGAGGCGGGAAAGGTGGAGAAGCTTTCTTT. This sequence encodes CSAERGGKGGEAFF.

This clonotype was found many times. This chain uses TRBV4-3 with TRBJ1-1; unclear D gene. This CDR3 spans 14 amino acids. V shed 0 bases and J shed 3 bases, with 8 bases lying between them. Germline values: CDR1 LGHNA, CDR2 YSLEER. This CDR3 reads CASSQERAYTEAFF. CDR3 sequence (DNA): TGCGCCAGCAGCCAAGAACGGGCGTACACTGAAGCTTTCTTT.

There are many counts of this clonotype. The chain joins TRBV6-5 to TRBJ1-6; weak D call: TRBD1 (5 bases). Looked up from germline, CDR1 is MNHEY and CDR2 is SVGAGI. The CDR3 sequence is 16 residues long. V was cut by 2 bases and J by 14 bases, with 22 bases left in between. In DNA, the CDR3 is TGTGCCAGCAGTTACGACCAGGGACCGAGGGGATTGACCCTCCACTTT. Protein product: CASSYDQGPRGLTLHF.

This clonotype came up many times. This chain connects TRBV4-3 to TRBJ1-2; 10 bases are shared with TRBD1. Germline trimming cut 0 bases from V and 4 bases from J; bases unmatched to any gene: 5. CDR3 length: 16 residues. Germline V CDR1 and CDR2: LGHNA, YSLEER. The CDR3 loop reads CASSQEGQGIVYGYTF. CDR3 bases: TGCGCCAGCAGCCAAGAGGGACAGGGGATCGTCTATGGCTACACCTTC.